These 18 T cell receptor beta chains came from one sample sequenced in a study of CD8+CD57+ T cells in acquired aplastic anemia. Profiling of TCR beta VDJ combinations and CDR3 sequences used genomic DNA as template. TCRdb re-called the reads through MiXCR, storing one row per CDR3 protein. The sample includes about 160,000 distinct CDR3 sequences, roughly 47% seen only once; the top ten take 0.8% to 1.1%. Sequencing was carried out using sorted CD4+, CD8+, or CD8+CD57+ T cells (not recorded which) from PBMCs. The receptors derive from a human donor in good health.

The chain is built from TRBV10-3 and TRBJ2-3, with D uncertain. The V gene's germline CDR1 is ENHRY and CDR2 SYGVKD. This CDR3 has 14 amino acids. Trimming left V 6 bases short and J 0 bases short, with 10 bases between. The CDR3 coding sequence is TGTGCCATCAGGGCCGCGAGAAGCACAGATACGCAGTATTTT. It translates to CAIRAARSTDTQYF.

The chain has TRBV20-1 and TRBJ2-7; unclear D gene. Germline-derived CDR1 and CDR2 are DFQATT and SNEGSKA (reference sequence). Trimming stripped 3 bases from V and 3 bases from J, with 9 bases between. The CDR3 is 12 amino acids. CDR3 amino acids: CSASPSLYEQYF. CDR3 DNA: TGCAGTGCTAGTCCCTCGCTCTACGAGCAGTACTTC.

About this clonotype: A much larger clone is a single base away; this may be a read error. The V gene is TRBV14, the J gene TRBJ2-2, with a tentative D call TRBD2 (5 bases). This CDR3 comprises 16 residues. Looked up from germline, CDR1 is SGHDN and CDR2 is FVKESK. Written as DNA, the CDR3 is TGTGCCAGCAGCCCTTCCGGGTTCGCGAACACCGGGGAGCTGTCTTTT. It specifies CASSPSGFANTGELSF.

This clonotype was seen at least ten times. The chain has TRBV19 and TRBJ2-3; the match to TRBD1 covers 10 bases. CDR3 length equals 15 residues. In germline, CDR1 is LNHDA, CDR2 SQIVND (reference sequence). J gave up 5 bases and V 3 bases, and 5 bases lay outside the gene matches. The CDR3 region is CASSMGTGAGDTQYF. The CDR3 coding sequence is TGTGCCAGTAGTATGGGGACAGGGGCCGGAGATACGCAGTATTTT.

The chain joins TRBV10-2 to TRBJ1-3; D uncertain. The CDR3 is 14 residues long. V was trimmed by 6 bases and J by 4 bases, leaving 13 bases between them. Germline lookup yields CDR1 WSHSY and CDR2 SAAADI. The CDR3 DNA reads TGCGCCAGCAGCTGGGAGGGCTCGGGAAACACCATATATTTT. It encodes CASSWEGSGNTIYF.

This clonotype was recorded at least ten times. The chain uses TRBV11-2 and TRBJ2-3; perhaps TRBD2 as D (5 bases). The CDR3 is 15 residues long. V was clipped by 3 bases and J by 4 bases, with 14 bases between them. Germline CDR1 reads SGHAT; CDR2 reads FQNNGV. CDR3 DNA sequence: TGTGCCAGCAGCTTCGGTGGGAGTACATCAGATACGCAGTATTTT. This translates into CASSFGGSTSDTQYF.

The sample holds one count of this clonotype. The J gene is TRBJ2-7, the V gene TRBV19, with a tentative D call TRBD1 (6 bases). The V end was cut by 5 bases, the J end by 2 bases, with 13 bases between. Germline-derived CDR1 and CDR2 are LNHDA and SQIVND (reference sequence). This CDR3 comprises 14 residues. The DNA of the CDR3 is TGTGCCAGTAGTCCGCAGGGGAGCCCCTACGAGCAGTACTTC. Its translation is CASSPQGSPYEQYF.

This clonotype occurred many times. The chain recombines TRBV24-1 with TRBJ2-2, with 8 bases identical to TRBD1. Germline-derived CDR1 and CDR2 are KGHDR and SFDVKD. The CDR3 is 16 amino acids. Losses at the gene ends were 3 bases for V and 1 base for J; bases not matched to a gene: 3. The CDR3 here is CATSDTGTGNTGELFF. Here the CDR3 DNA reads TGTGCCACCAGTGATACCGGGACAGGGAACACCGGGGAGCTGTTTTTT.

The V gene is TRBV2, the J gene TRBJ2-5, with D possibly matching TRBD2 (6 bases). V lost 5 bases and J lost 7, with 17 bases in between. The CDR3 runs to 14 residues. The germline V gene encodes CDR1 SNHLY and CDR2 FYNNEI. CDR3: CASSTGRDFATQYF. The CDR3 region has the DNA TGTGCCAGCAGTACGGGCCGGGACTTTGCGACCCAGTACTTC.

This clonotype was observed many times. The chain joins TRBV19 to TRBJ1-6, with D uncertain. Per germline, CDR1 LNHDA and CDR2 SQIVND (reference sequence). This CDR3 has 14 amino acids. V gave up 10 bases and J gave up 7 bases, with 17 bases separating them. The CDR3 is CATRPTPGNSPLHF. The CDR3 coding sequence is TGTGCCACCCGCCCGACGCCTGGGAATTCACCCCTCCACTTT.

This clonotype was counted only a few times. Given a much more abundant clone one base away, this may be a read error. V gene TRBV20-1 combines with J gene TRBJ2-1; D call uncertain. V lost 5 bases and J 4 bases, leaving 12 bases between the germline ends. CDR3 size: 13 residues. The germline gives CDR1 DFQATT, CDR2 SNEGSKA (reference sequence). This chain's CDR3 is CSAQQRPYNEQFF. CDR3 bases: TGCAGTGCTCAGCAGAGGCCGTACAATGAGCAGTTCTTC.

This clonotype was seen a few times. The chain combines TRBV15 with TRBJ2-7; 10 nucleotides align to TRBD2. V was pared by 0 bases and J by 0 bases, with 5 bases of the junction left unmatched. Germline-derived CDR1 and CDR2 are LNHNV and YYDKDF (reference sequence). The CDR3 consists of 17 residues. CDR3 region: CATSREGTSGTSYEQYF. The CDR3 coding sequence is TGTGCCACCAGCAGAGAGGGAACTAGCGGGACCTCCTACGAGCAGTACTTC. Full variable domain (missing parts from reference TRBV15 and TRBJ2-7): DAMVIQNPRYQVTQFGKPVTLSCSQTLNHNVMYWYQQKSSQAPKLLFHYYDKDFNNEADTPDNFQSRRPNTSFCFLDIRSPGLGDTAMYLCATSREGTSGTSYEQYFGPGTRLTVT.

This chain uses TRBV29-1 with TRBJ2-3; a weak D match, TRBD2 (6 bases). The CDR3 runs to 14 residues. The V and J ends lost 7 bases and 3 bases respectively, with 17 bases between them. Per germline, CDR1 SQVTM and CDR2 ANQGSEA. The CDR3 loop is CSATHTAGTDTQYF. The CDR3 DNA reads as TGCAGCGCTACCCACACGGCGGGGACAGATACGCAGTATTTT.

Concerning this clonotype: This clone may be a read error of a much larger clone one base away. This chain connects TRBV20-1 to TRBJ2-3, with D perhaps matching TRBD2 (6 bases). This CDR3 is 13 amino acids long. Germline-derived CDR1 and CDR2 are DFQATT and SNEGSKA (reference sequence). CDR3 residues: CSARAPPRDMQYF. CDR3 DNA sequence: TGCAGTGCTAGAGCGCCCCCGCGGGATATGCAGTATTTT.

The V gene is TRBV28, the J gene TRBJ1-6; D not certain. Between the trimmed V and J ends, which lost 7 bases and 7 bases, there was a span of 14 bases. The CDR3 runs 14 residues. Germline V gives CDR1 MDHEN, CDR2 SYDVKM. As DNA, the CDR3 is TGTGCCAGCAAGTCGTCTGGCGGGAATTCACCCCTCCACTTT. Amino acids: CASKSSGGNSPLHF.

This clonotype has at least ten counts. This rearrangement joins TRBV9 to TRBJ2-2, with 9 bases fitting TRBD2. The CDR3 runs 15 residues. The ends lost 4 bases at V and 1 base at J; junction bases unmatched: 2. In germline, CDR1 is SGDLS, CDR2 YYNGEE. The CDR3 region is CASSFSGGNTGELFF. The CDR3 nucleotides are TGTGCCAGCAGCTTTAGCGGGGGGAACACCGGGGAGCTGTTTTTT. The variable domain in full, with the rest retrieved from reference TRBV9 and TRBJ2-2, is DSGVTQTPKHLITATGQRVTLRCSPRSGDLSVYWYQQSLDQGLQFLIQYYNGEERAKGNILERFSAQQFPDLHSELNLSSLELGDSALYFCASSFSGGNTGELFFGEGSRLTVL.

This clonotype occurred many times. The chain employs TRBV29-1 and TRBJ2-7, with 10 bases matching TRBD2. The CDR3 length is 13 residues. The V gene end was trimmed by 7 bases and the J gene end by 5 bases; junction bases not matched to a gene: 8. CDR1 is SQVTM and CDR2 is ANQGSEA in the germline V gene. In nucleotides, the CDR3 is TGCAGCGCCTTGAAGCGGGAGGGTAACGAGCAGTACTTC. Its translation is CSALKREGNEQYF.

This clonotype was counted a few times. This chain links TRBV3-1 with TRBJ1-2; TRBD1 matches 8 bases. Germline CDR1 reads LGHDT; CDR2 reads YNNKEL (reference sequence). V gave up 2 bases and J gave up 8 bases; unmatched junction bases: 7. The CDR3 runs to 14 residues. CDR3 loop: CASSQPQGASGYTF. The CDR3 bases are TGTGCCAGCAGCCAACCCCAGGGGGCATCCGGCTACACCTTC.